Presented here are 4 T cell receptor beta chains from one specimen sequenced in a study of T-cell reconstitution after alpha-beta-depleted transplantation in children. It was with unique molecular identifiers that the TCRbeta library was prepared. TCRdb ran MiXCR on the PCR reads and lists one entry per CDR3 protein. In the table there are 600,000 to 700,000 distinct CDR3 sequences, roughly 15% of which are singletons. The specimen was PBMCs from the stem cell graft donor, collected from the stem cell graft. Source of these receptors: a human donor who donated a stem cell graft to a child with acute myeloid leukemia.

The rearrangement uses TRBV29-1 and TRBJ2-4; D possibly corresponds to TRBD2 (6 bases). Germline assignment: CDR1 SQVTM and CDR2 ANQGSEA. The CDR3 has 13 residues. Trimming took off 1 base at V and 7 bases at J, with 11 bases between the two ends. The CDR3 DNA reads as TGCAGCGTTGAAGGGGGGGTTGGGAACATTCAGTACTTC. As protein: CSVEGGVGNIQYF.

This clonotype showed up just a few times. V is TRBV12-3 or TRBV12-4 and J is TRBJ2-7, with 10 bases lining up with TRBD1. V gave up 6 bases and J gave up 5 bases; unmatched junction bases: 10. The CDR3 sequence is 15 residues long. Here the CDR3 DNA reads TGTGCCAGCAGCTATCGGACAGGGGGACATGACGAGCAGTACTTC. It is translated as CASSYRTGGHDEQYF.

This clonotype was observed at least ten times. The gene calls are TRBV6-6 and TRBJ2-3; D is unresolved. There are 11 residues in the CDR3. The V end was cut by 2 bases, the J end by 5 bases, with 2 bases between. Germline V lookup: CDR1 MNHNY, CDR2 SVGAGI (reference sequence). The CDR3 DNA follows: TGTGCCAGCAGTTACATAGATACGCAGTATTTT. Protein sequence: CASSYIDTQYF.

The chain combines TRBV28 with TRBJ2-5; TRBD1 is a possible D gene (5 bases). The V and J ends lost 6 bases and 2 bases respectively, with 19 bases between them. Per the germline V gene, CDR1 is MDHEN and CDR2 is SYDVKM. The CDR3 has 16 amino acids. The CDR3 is CASSSPLDRRQETQYF. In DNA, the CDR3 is TGTGCCAGCAGCTCCCCGCTTGACAGAAGACAAGAGACCCAGTACTTC.